This entry features one TCR beta chain sequence. The antigen is unknown. The CDR3 is made up of 15 amino acids. The trim removed 5 bases at V and 5 bases at J, leaving 8 bases unmatched. Germline CDR1 reads SEHNR; CDR2 reads FQNEAQ (reference sequence). This sample is drawn from a study of vaccination and CD4 T cells after COVID-19. Background on the study: Cells received overlapping spike peptides from SARS-CoV-2, HCoV-NL63, HCoV-OC43 and HCoV-229E as stimulation. Study results and limitations: Convalescent patients had a median about 90% of reactive clones appearing only post-vaccination.

Treatment: roughly nine-day PBMC culture with coronavirus spike peptide pools or control peptides (ViraFEST assay). ViraFEST expanded antigen-specific T cells with peptide pools, then sequenced TCRs. The Oncomine TCR Beta short-read assay sequenced DNA from cultured CD4+ T cells. TCRdb reanalysed the PCR reads using MiXCR and keeps one entry per CDR3 protein. This table has around 15,000 distinct CDR3 sequences, roughly 50% appearing once. The chain uses TRBV7-9 and TRBJ1-4; the match to TRBD1 covers 7 bases. The sequence was collected from a human donor who had recovered from COVID-19. Sequenced input: CD4+ T cells from blood, cultured in vitro. CDR3 nucleotides: TGTGCCAGCAGCGTTCAGCGACAGGGAAATGAAAAACTGTTTTTT. Its translation: CASSVQRQGNEKLFF.